The next 5 T cell receptor beta chains were all read from a single sample in a study of blood T cell repertoires in COVID-19. Sequenced by immunoSEQ multiplex PCR; TCRdb stores in-frame clones only, minus some. Of tens of thousands of clones in the sample, around 86% are singletons; the top ten hold roughly a tenth. The material sequenced was peripheral blood. These receptors came from a man at least 80 years old with active COVID-19.

V and J are TRBV5-4 and TRBJ1-2; D uncertain. Trimming stripped 0 bases from V and 7 bases from J, with 10 bases between. In germline, CDR1 is SGHNT, CDR2 YYREEE (reference sequence). The CDR3 has 13 amino acids. The CDR3 protein is CASSLGGPIGYTF. The CDR3 region has the DNA TGTGCCAGCAGCTTGGGTGGGCCTATTGGCTACACCTTC.

The chain uses TRBV4-3 and TRBJ1-4, with a weak D call TRBD1 (6 bases). This CDR3 comprises 14 residues. Per the germline V gene, CDR1 is LGHNA and CDR2 is YSLEER. V was clipped by 4 bases and J by 8 bases, with 14 bases between them. The CDR3 sequence: CASSLDRFSEKLFF. Here the CDR3 DNA reads TGCGCCAGCAGCCTCGACAGGTTTAGCGAAAAACTGTTTTTT.

The rearrangement links TRBV18 to TRBJ1-4; a possible D gene is TRBD1 (5 bases). Trimming removed 2 bases at V and 2 bases at J, with 12 bases between. The V gene's germline CDR1 is KGHSH and CDR2 LQKENI. The CDR3 totals 16 residues. This CDR3 is CASSPYTGGTNEKLFF. The CDR3 DNA sequence: TGTGCCAGCTCACCATACACCGGGGGTACTAATGAAAAACTGTTTTTT.

This clone was recorded only once. J is TRBJ1-5 and V is TRBV28; D uncertain. This CDR3 region has 14 residues. Germline V gene lookup returns CDR1 MDHEN and CDR2 SYDVKM. Trimming cost V 10 bases and J 3 bases, with 16 bases left between them. The CDR3 loop is CATTPGLFNQPQHF. The DNA for the CDR3 is TGTGCCACCACCCCCGGACTGTTCAATCAGCCCCAGCATTTT.

This clone is a singleton in its sample. V usage is TRBV10-3 and J usage is TRBJ2-7, with 7 positions matching TRBD1. This CDR3 spans 13 amino acids. Germline V lookup: CDR1 ENHRY, CDR2 SYGVKD. V was pared by 7 bases and J by 2 bases, with 5 bases of the junction left unmatched. In DNA, the CDR3 is TGTGCCATCATGCAGGGGGTTACCTACGAGCAGTACTTC. As protein: CAIMQGVTYEQYF.